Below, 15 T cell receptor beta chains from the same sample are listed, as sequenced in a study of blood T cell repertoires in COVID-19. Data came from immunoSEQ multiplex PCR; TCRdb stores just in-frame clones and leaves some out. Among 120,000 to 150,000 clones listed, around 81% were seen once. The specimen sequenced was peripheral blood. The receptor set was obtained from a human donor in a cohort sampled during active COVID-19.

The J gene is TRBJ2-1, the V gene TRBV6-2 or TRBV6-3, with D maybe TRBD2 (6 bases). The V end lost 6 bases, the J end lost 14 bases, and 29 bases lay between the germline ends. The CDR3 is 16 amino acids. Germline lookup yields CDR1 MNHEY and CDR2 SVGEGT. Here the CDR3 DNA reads TGTGCCAGCAGCCCACCTGGACACCTATTGATCGAGCGGGAGTTCTTC. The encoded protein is CASSPPGHLLIEREFF.

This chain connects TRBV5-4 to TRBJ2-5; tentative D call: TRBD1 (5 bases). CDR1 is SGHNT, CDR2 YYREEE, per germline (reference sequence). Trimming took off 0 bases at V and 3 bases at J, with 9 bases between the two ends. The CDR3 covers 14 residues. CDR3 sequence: CASSLAVREETQYF. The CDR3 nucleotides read TGTGCCAGCAGCTTGGCCGTCAGGGAAGAGACCCAGTACTTC.

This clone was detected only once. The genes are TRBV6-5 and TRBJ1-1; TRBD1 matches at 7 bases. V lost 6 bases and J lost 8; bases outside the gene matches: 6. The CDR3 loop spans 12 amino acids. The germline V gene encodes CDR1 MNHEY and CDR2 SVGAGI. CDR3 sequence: CASRRQGGEAFF. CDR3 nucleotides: TGTGCCAGCAGGAGACAGGGAGGCGAAGCTTTCTTT.

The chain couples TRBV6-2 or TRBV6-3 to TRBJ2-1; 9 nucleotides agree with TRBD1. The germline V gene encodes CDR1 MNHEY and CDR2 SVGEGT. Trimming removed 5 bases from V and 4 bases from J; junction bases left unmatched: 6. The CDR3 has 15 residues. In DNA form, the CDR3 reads TGTGCCAGCAGTGCCCAAGGACAGGGGTACAATGAGCAGTTCTTC. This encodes CASSAQGQGYNEQFF.

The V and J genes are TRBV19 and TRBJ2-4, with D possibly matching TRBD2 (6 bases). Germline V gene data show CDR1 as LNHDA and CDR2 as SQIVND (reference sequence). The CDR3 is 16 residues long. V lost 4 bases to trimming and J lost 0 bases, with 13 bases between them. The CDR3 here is CASSTPPEGAKNIQYF. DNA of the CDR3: TGTGCCAGTAGTACCCCCCCGGAGGGAGCCAAAAACATTCAGTACTTC.

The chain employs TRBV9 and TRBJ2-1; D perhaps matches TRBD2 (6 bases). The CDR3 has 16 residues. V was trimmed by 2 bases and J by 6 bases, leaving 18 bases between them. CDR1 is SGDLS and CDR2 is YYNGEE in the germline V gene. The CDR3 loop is CASSVRSGLLLNEQFF. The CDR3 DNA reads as TGTGCCAGCAGCGTTCGGAGCGGGCTCCTCCTCAATGAGCAGTTCTTC. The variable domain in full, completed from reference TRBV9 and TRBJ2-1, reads DSGVTQTPKHLITATGQRVTLRCSPRSGDLSVYWYQQSLDQGLQFLIQYYNGEERAKGNILERFSAQQFPDLHSELNLSSLELGDSALYFCASSVRSGLLLNEQFFGPGTRLTVL.

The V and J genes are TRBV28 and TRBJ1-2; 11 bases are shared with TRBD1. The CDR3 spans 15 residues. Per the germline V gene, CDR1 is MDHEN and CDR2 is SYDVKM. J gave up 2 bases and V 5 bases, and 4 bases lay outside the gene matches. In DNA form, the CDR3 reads TGTGCCAGCAGTCGGACAGGGGGCTCCAACTATGGCTACACCTTC. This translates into CASSRTGGSNYGYTF.

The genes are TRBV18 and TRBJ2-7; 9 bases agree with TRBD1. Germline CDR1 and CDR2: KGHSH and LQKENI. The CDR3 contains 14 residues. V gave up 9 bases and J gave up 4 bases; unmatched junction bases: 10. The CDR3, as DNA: TGTGCCAGTAAAACCGGGACAGGGAATTACGAGCAGTACTTC. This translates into CASKTGTGNYEQYF.

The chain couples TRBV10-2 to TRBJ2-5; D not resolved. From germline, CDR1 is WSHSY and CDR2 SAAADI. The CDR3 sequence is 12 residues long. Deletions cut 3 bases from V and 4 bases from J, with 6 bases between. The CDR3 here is CASSELIETQYF. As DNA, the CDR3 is TGCGCCAGCAGTGAACTAATAGAGACCCAGTACTTC.

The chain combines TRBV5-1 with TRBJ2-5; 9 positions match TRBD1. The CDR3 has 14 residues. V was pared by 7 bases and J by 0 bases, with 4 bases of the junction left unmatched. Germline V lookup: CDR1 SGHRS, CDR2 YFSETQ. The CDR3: CASRDRAYQETQYF. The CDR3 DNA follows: TGCGCCAGCCGGGACAGGGCCTACCAAGAGACCCAGTACTTC.

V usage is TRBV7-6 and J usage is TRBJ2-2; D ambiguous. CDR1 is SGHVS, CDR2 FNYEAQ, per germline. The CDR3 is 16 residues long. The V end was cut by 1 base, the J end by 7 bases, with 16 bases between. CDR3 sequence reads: CASSLERVASIGELFF. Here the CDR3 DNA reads TGTGCCAGCAGCTTAGAACGCGTTGCGTCTATCGGGGAGCTGTTTTTT.

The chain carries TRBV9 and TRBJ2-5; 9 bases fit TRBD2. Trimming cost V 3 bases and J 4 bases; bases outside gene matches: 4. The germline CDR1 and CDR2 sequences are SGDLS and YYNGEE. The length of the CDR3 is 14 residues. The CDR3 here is CASSGLAVRETQYF. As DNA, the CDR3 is TGTGCCAGCAGCGGACTAGCGGTGAGAGAGACCCAGTACTTC.

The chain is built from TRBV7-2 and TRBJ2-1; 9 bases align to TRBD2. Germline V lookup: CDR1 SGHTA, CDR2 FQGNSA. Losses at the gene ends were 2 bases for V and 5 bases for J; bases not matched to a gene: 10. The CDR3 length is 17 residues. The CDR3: CASSLRRGGLIDNEQFF. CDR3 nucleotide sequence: TGTGCCAGCAGCTTAAGGCGGGGGGGCCTTATCGACAATGAGCAGTTCTTC.

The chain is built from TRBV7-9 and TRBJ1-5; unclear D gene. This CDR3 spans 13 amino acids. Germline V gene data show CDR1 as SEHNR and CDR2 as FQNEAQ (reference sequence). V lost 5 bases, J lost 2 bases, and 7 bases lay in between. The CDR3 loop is CASSNTGNQPQHF. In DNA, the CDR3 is TGTGCCAGCAGCAACACCGGCAATCAGCCCCAGCATTTT.

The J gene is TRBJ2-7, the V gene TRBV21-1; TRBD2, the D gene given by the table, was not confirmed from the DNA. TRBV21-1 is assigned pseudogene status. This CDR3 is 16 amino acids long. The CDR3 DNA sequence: TGTGCCAGCAGCAAAACGGACGGCGGGGGCACCTACGAGCAGTACTTC. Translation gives CASSKTDGGGTYEQYF.